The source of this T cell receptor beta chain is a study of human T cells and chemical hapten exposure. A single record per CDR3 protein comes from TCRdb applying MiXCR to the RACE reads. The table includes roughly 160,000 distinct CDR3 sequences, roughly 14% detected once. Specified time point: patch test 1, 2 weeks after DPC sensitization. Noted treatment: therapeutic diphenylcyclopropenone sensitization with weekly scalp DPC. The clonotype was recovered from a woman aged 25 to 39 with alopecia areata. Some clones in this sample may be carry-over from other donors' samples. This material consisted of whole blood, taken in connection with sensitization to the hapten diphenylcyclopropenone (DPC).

In nucleotides, the CDR3 is TGTGCCAGCAGACGACAGTCCACTAGCTCCTACGAGCAGTACTTC. Protein product: CASRRQSTSSYEQYF. This sequence joins TRBV6-5 and TRBJ2-7; possibly TRBD1 or TRBD2 for D (5 bases each). The CDR3 runs to 15 residues. Trimming took 6 bases from V and 0 from J, leaving 15 bases between them. Germline CDR1 and CDR2: MNHEY and SVGAGI.